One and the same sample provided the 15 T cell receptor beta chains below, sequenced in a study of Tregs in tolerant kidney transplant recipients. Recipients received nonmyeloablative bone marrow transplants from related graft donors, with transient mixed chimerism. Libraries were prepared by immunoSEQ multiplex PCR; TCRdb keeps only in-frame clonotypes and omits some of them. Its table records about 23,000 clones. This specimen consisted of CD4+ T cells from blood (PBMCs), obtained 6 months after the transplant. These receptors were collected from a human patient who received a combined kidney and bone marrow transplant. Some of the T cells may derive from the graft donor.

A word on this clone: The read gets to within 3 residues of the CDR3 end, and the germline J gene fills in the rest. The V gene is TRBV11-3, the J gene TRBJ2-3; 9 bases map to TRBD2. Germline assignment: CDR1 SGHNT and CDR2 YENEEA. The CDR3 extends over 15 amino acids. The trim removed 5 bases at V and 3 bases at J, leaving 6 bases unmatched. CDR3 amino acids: CASSLRGGSTDTQYF. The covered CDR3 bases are TGTGCCAGCAGCCTGCGGGGGGGGTCTACAGATACG.

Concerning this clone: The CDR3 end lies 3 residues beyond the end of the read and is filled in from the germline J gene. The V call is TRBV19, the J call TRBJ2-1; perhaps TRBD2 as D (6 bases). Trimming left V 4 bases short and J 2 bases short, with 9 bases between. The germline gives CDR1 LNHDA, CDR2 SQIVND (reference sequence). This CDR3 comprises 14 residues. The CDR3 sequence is CASSSGAPYNEQFF. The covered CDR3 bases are TGTGCCAGTAGTAGCGGGGCTCCCTACAATGAG.

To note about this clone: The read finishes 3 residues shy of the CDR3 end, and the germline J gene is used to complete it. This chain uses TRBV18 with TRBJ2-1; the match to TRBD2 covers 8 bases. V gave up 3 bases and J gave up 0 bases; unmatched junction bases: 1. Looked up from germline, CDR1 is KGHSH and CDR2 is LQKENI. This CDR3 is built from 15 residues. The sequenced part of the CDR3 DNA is TGTGCCAGCTCACCCGGGACTAGCTCCTACAATGAG. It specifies CASSPGTSSYNE. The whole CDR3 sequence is CASSPGTSSYNEQFF.

The CDR3 here is CASSLEEGGYTF. Partial CDR3 DNA: TGTGCCAGCAGCTTAGAAGAGGGTGGC. V and J are TRBV7-2 and TRBJ1-2; D gene ambiguous. The read is 3 residues too short to cover the CDR3 end, so that end is filled in from the germline J gene. The CDR3 has 12 amino acids. Per the germline V gene, CDR1 is SGHTA and CDR2 is FQGNSA. V was pared by 1 base and J by 7 bases, with 7 bases between.

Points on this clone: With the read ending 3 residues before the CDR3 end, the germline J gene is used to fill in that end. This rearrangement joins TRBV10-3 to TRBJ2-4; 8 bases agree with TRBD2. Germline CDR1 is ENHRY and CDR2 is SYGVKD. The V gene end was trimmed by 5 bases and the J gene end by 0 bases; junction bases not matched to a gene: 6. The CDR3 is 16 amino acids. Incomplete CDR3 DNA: TGTGCCATCAGTCCGGGGGGGGGACTAGCCAAAAACATT. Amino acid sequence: CAISPGGGLAKNI. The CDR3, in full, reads CAISPGGGLAKNIQYF.

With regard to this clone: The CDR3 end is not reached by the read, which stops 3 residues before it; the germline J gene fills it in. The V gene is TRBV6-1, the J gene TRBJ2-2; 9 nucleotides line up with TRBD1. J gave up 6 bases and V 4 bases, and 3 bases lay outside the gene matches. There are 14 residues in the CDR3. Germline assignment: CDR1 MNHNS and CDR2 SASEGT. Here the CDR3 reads CASSARQGAGELFF. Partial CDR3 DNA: TGTGCCAGCAGTGCTAGACAGGGGGCCGGGGAG.

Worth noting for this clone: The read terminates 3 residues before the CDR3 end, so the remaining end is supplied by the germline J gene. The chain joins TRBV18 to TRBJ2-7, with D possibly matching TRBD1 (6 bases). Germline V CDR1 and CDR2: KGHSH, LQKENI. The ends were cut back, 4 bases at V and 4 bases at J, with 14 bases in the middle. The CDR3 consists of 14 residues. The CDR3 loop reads CASSRNRVGYEQYF. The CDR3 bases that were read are TGTGCCAGCTCACGGAACAGGGTAGGATACGAG.

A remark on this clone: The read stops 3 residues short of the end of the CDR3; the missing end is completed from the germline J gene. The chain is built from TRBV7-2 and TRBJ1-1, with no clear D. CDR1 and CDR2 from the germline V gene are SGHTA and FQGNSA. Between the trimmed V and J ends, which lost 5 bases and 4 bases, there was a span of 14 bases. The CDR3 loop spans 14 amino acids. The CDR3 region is CASSIRRLVTEAFF. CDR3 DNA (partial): TGTGCCAGCAGCATTCGTAGACTAGTCACTGAA.

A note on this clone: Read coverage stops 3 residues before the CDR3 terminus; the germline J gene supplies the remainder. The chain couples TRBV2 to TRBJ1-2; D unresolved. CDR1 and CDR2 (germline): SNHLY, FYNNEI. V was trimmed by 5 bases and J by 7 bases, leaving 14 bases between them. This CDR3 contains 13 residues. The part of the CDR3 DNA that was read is TGTGCCAGCAGTACCCGAGGTCGGGGTGGC. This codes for CASSTRGRGG. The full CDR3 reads CASSTRGRGGYTF.

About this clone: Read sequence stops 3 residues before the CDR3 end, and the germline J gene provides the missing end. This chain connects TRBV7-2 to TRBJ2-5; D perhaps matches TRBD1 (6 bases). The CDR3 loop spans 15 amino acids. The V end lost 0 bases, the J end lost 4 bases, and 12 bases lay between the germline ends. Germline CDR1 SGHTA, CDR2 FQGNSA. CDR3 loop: CASSLAVQGRETQYF. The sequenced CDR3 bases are TGTGCCAGCAGCTTAGCGGTACAGGGTAGAGAGACC.

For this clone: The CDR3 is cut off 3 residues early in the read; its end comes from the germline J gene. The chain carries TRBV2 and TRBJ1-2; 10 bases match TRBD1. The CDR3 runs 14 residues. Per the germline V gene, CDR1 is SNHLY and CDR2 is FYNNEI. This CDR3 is CASSVGTGVSGYTF. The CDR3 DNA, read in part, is TGTGCCAGCAGTGTGGGGACAGGGGTTTCGGGC.

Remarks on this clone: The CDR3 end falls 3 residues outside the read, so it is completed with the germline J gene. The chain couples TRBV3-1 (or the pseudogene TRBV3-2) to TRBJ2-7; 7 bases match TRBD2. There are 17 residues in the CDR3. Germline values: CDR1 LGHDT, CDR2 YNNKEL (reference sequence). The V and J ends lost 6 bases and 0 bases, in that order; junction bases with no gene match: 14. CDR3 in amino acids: CASRDTGLAVDSYEQYF. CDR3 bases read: TGTGCCAGCAGGGACACTGGGCTAGCGGTCGACTCCTACGAG.

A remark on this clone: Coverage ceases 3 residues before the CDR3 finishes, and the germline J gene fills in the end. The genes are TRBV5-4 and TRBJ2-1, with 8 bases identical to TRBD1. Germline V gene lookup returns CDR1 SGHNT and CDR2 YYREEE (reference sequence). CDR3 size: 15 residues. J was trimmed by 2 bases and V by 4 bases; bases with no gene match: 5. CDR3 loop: CASSLDRGPYNEQFF. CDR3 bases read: TGTGCCAGCAGCCTAGACAGGGGCCCCTACAATGAG.

The DNA read from the CDR3 is TGCAGTGTCCGGTACAATGAG. Translating it yields CSVRYNE. The whole CDR3 reads CSVRYNEQFF. V and J are TRBV20-1 and TRBJ2-1; the D is unclear. The read ends 3 residues early relative to the CDR3; the germline J gene fills the gap. The CDR3 contains 10 residues. V shed 7 bases and J shed 4 bases, with 5 bases lying between them. Per germline, CDR1 DFQATT and CDR2 SNEGSKA (reference sequence).

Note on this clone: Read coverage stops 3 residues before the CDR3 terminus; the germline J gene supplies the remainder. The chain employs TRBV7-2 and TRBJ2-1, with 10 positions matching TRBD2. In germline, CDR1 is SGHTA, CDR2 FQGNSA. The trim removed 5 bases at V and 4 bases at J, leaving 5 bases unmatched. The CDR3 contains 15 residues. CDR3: CASSAGTSAYNEQFF. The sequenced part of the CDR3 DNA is TGTGCCAGCAGCGCCGGGACTAGCGCATACAATGAG.